This is a list of T cell receptor beta chains from one sample in a study of T cells in Graves' hyperthyroidism and ophthalmopathy. TCRdb called the multiplex PCR reads again in MiXCR, with one record for every CDR3 protein. Here the sample spans a few hundred thousand distinct CDR3 sequences, roughly an eighth being singletons. Sequencing was performed on blood. These receptors originate from a woman aged 18-29 years with Graves' hyperthyroidism. The CDR3 runs from the conserved cysteine through the conserved F or W. Fields, in order: D gene, V gene, clone size, J gene, CDR3 protein, CDR3 DNA. The D gene is left open where the match is weak. The size entry is marked missing in some rows and otherwise reads once, few, many or a size class.

D: NA
V: TRBV7-2
size: few
J: TRBJ2-3
CDR3: CASSLVAVSTDTQYF
DNA: TGTGCCAGCAGCTTAGTAGCGGTGAGCACAGATACGCAGTATTTT

D: NA
V: TRBV30
size: many
J: TRBJ1-4
CDR3: CAWSVTSGPGEKLFF
DNA: TGTGCCTGGAGTGTCACTTCGGGTCCGGGGGAAAAACTGTTTTTT

D: TRBD2
V: TRBV30
size: few
J: TRBJ2-3
CDR3: CAWRGGGRVDTQYF
DNA: TGTGCCTGGAGAGGTGGCGGGAGGGTAGATACGCAGTATTTT

D: TRBD2
V: TRBV7-9
size: many
J: TRBJ2-7
CDR3: CASSLVGWRGTYEQYF
DNA: TGTGCCAGCAGCTTAGTCGGCTGGCGGGGGACCTACGAGCAGTACTTC

D: TRBD1
V: TRBV24-1
size: many
J: TRBJ1-1
CDR3: CATSDPRQGSTEAFF
DNA: TGTGCCACCAGTGACCCCCGACAGGGGAGCACTGAAGCTTTCTTT

D: NA
V: TRBV6-1
size: NA
J: TRBJ1-5
CDR3: CASRIGGVGNQPQHF
DNA: TGTGCCAGCAGAATTGGGGGGGTGGGTAATCAGCCCCAGCATTTT

D: NA
V: TRBV5-6
size: few
J: TRBJ2-3
CDR3: CASTERTPDASGTDTQYF
DNA: TGTGCCAGCACCGAACGAACACCGGACGCATCTGGCACAGATACGCAGTATTTT

D: NA
V: TRBV20-1
size: NA
J: TRBJ2-1
CDR3: CSAPGREEVERQFF
DNA: TGCAGTGCCCCGGGACGGGAAGAGGTAGAGCGGCAGTTCTTC

D: NA
V: TRBV7-9
size: few
J: TRBJ1-1
CDR3: CASSPYGGIDTEAFF
DNA: TGTGCCAGCAGCCCATACGGGGGGATTGACACTGAAGCTTTCTTT

D: NA
V: TRBV18
size: many
J: TRBJ2-1
CDR3: CASSPGASYNEQFF
DNA: TGTGCCAGCTCACCCGGGGCCTCCTACAATGAGCAGTTCTTC

D: TRBD1
V: TRBV6-1
size: many
J: TRBJ2-1
CDR3: CASSSTGVEQFF
DNA: TGTGCCAGCAGTTCGACAGGGGTTGAGCAGTTCTTC

D: NA
V: TRBV9
size: NA
J: TRBJ1-1
CDR3: CASSVGGGNMNTEAFF
DNA: TGTGCCAGCAGCGTAGGAGGGGGAAACATGAACACTGAAGCTTTCTTT

D: NA
V: TRBV29-1
size: many
J: TRBJ1-1
CDR3: CSVELTGQLNTEAFF
DNA: TGCAGCGTTGAATTGACGGGGCAGTTGAACACTGAAGCTTTCTTT

D: TRBD1
V: TRBV6-1
size: many
J: TRBJ1-1
CDR3: CASSGQGTNTEAFF
DNA: TGTGCCAGCAGTGGACAGGGGACGAACACTGAAGCTTTCTTT

D: NA
V: TRBV6-1
size: NA
J: TRBJ1-1
CDR3: CASSRGSGNTEAFF
DNA: TGTGCCAGCAGTCGAGGGAGTGGGAACACTGAAGCTTTCTTT

D: NA
V: TRBV13
size: few
J: TRBJ2-4
CDR3: CASSFGKGLAKNIQYF
DNA: TGTGCCAGCAGCTTTGGAAAGGGACTAGCCAAAAACATTCAGTACTTC

D: TRBD1
V: TRBV20-1
size: NA
J: TRBJ1-5
CDR3: CSAIGQGAWGSYQPQHF
DNA: TGCAGTGCTATTGGACAGGGGGCATGGGGTTCCTATCAGCCCCAGCATTTT

D: TRBD2
V: TRBV20-1
size: NA
J: TRBJ2-1
CDR3: CSAWEGSTYNEQFF
DNA: TGCAGTGCATGGGAGGGGTCAACCTACAATGAGCAGTTCTTC

D: NA
V: TRBV11-2
size: many
J: TRBJ1-2
CDR3: CASSLEPSNYGYTF
DNA: TGTGCCAGCAGCTTAGAGCCAAGTAACTATGGCTACACCTTC

D: TRBD2
V: TRBV3-1
size: few
J: TRBJ2-3
CDR3: CASSQARLAGDTQYF
DNA: TGTGCCAGCAGCCAAGCGAGGCTAGCGGGAGATACGCAGTATTTT

D: NA
V: TRBV29-1
size: few
J: TRBJ1-1
CDR3: CSVEEGWNTEAFF
DNA: TGCAGCGTTGAAGAGGGGTGGAACACTGAAGCTTTCTTT

D: TRBD1
V: TRBV9
size: NA
J: TRBJ2-3
CDR3: CASRPRGSHTDTQYF
DNA: TGTGCCAGCAGACCCAGGGGGTCGCACACAGATACGCAGTATTTT

D: NA
V: TRBV9
size: NA
J: TRBJ2-2
CDR3: CASSPLPDGAGELFF
DNA: TGTGCCAGCAGCCCCCTCCCCGATGGGGCCGGGGAGCTGTTTTTT

D: TRBD2
V: TRBV2
size: many
J: TRBJ2-3
CDR3: CASSTTSVLITDTQYF
DNA: TGTGCCAGCAGCACGACTAGCGTTTTAATCACAGATACGCAGTATTTT

D: TRBD1
V: TRBV20-1
size: many
J: TRBJ2-5
CDR3: CSVKIGGEETQYF
DNA: TGCAGTGTTAAGATAGGGGGCGAGGAGACCCAGTACTTC

D: NA
V: TRBV2
size: NA
J: TRBJ1-6
CDR3: CASSERAGGRTNSPLHF
DNA: TGTGCCAGCAGTGAAAGGGCCGGAGGACGTACTAATTCACCCCTCCACTTT

D: NA
V: TRBV20-1
size: many
J: TRBJ2-1
CDR3: CSARRGRGENEQFF
DNA: TGCAGTGCTCGAAGGGGGAGAGGAGAAAATGAGCAGTTCTTC

D: TRBD1
V: TRBV9
size: many
J: TRBJ2-1
CDR3: CASSTALIPRDRGSNEQFF
DNA: TGTGCCAGCAGCACAGCCCTCATACCCAGGGACAGGGGATCCAATGAGCAGTTCTTC

D: TRBD1
V: TRBV4-1
size: NA
J: TRBJ1-1
CDR3: CASSQESGQGMNTEAFF
DNA: TGCGCCAGCAGCCAAGAATCGGGACAGGGGATGAACACTGAAGCTTTCTTT

D: NA
V: TRBV30
size: NA
J: TRBJ2-2
CDR3: CAWHRRATGELFF
DNA: TGTGCCTGGCATCGGAGGGCCACCGGGGAGCTGTTTTTT

D: NA
V: TRBV20-1
size: few
J: TRBJ2-1
CDR3: CSASARGQTLGNEQFF
DNA: TGCAGTGCTAGCGCCCGTGGGCAGACTCTCGGCAATGAGCAGTTCTTC

D: TRBD1
V: TRBV19
size: few
J: TRBJ2-3
CDR3: CASAGQGDTDTQYF
DNA: TGTGCCAGCGCGGGACAGGGAGACACAGATACGCAGTATTTT

D: NA
V: TRBV11-2
size: NA
J: TRBJ1-6
CDR3: CASSLEGDYNSPLHF
DNA: TGTGCCAGCAGCCTCGAGGGGGATTATAATTCACCCCTCCACTTT

D: NA
V: TRBV27
size: many
J: TRBJ1-1
CDR3: CASSPQGTLNTEAFF
DNA: TGTGCCAGCAGTCCACAGGGAACACTGAACACTGAAGCTTTCTTT

D: TRBD2
V: TRBV3-1
size: many
J: TRBJ2-7
CDR3: CASTDGTRHEQYF
DNA: TGTGCCAGCACCGATGGGACTAGGCACGAGCAGTACTTC

D: TRBD1
V: TRBV5-8
size: few
J: TRBJ2-1
CDR3: CASSLPTGDNEQFF
DNA: TGTGCCAGCAGCTTACCCACAGGGGACAATGAGCAGTTCTTC

D: NA
V: TRBV5-5
size: many
J: TRBJ2-1
CDR3: CASSWTEKYNEQFF
DNA: TGTGCCAGCAGCTGGACCGAAAAGTACAATGAGCAGTTCTTC

D: NA
V: TRBV11-2
size: NA
J: TRBJ2-3
CDR3: CASHPSLSTDTQYF
DNA: TGTGCCAGCCACCCTAGCCTCAGCACAGATACGCAGTATTTT

D: NA
V: TRBV13
size: NA
J: TRBJ1-3
CDR3: CASSLRQGNTIYF
DNA: TGTGCCAGCAGCCTAAGGCAGGGAAACACCATATATTTT

D: NA
V: TRBV5-5
size: many
J: TRBJ2-5
CDR3: CASRRQTQETQYF
DNA: TGTGCCAGCCGCCGACAAACACAAGAGACCCAGTACTTC

D: NA
V: TRBV20-1
size: many
J: TRBJ2-7
CDR3: CSARDTGHHEQYF
DNA: TGCAGTGCTAGAGACACAGGGCACCACGAGCAGTACTTC

D: NA
V: TRBV6-1
size: many
J: TRBJ2-7
CDR3: CASSEEPILSYEQYF
DNA: TGTGCCAGCAGTGAGGAACCGATCCTGTCCTACGAGCAGTACTTC

D: TRBD1
V: TRBV18
size: many
J: TRBJ1-1
CDR3: CASSGTGGVEAFF
DNA: TGTGCCAGCTCAGGGACAGGGGGCGTTGAAGCTTTCTTT

D: TRBD2
V: TRBV7-8
size: NA
J: TRBJ2-7
CDR3: CASSWALAGVYEQYF
DNA: TGTGCCAGCAGCTGGGCACTAGCGGGAGTCTACGAGCAGTACTTC

D: TRBD1
V: TRBV10-3
size: many
J: TRBJ2-7
CDR3: CAIRGDSIYGQYF
DNA: TGTGCCATCAGGGGGGACAGCATCTACGGGCAGTACTTC

D: NA
V: TRBV5-1
size: NA
J: TRBJ2-5
CDR3: CASRTASLGGETQYF
DNA: TGCGCCAGCAGAACGGCTTCCCTGGGCGGAGAGACCCAGTACTTC

D: TRBD2
V: TRBV20-1
size: few
J: TRBJ2-2
CDR3: CSAKTGAGGIPGELFF
DNA: TGCAGTGCTAAGACCGGGGCGGGAGGTATCCCCGGGGAGCTGTTTTTT

D: TRBD2
V: TRBV10-3
size: few
J: TRBJ2-2
CDR3: CAISALAGNTGELFF
DNA: TGTGCCATCAGTGCCCTAGCGGGGAATACCGGGGAGCTGTTTTTT